These T cell receptor beta chains were read from a single sample in a study of regulatory T cells in long-lasting Graves disease. TCRdb analysed the multiplex PCR reads with MiXCR anew, one entry per CDR3 protein. The top ten clones hold approximately 7.8% of a sample with roughly 410,000 distinct CDR3 sequences, over 12% of them seen once. Separately, the same data were catalogued under a study of T cells in Graves' hyperthyroidism and ophthalmopathy.

The sample in question was peripheral blood mononuclear cells (PBMCs), obtained at new diagnosis, from a patient treated with antithyroid drugs. All receptors derive from a woman in her 40s with Graves disease. Both conserved end residues are part of each CDR3. D genes are given only for firm matches. Size values are once, few and many counts, or a class for expanded clones, and some rows have none.

J: TRBJ2-3; V: TRBV9; size: many; D: -; DNA: TGTGCCAGCAGCGTAGGGACGGCTTCTGGCACAGATACGCAGTATTTT; CDR3: CASSVGTASGTDTQYF
J: TRBJ2-3; V: TRBV13; size: many; D: TRBD2; DNA: TGTGCCAGCAGCGAGGGACTAGCAGGTGTCACAGATACGCAGTATTTT; CDR3: CASSEGLAGVTDTQYF
J: TRBJ2-3; V: TRBV5-1; size: -; D: -; DNA: TGCGCCAGCAGTTCCGGGGACCTCACAGATACGCAGTATTTT; CDR3: CASSSGDLTDTQYF
J: TRBJ1-2; V: TRBV12-3/TRBV12-4; size: many; D: -; DNA: TGTGCCAGCAGTTCACATACAGACCAGGGGCGCAACTATGGCTACACCTTC; CDR3: CASSSHTDQGRNYGYTF
J: TRBJ2-7; V: TRBV12-3/TRBV12-4; size: many; D: TRBD2; DNA: TGTGCCAGCAGTCGACTAGCGGGAGCGTACGAGCAGTACTTC; CDR3: CASSRLAGAYEQYF
J: TRBJ2-1; V: TRBV19; size: -; D: TRBD2; DNA: TGTGCCAGTAGTATATTTGCGGGAGGGAGTTACAATGAGCAGTTCTTC; CDR3: CASSIFAGGSYNEQFF
J: TRBJ2-7; V: TRBV11-2; size: many; D: TRBD2; DNA: TGTGCCAGCAGCTTTACTAGCGGCCCTTACGAGCAGTACTTC; CDR3: CASSFTSGPYEQYF
J: TRBJ2-6; V: TRBV6-1; size: many; D: TRBD1; DNA: TGTGCCAGCAGGACGGGACAGGGGATCTCTGGGGCCAACGTCCTGACTTTC; CDR3: CASRTGQGISGANVLTF
J: TRBJ2-1; V: TRBV5-1; size: many; D: -; DNA: TGTGCCAGCAGCTTGCCCCGTTACCCCAATGAGCAGTTCTTC; CDR3: CASSLPRYPNEQFF
J: TRBJ1-1; V: TRBV19; size: few; D: -; DNA: TGTGCCAGCTCACCACGCGCGGTCCCTGAAGCTTTCTTT; CDR3: CASSPRAVPEAFF
J: TRBJ2-3; V: TRBV7-8; size: many; D: TRBD1; DNA: TGTGCCAGCACCCAAGGACAGGGGGCTTGGGATACGCAGTATTTT; CDR3: CASTQGQGAWDTQYF
J: TRBJ2-4; V: TRBV12-3/TRBV12-4; size: many; D: TRBD1; DNA: TGTGCCAGCAGCCCTGGACAGGGGACCTTACTAGCCAAAAACATTCAGTACTTC; CDR3: CASSPGQGTLLAKNIQYF
J: TRBJ2-3; V: TRBV5-1; size: many; D: TRBD2; DNA: TGCGCCAGCAGCTTGGGACTAGCGGAAGGGACAGATACGCAGTATTTT; CDR3: CASSLGLAEGTDTQYF
J: TRBJ1-1; V: TRBV27; size: many; D: TRBD1; DNA: TGTGCCAGCAGTTTGCTCGGGACAGGGACAAGGCACACTGAAGCTTTCTTT; CDR3: CASSLLGTGTRHTEAFF
J: TRBJ1-2; V: TRBV2; size: -; D: -; DNA: TGTGCCAGCAGTGGACTTGGACGGGAGGGCGGCTACACCTTC; CDR3: CASSGLGREGGYTF
J: TRBJ2-1; V: TRBV18; size: -; D: TRBD2; DNA: TGTGCCAGCTCACCCAGGACTAGCGGGATGAGCTCCTACAATGAGCGGTTCTTC; CDR3: CASSPRTSGMSSYNERFF